These 3 T cell receptor beta chains came from one sample sequenced in a study of CD8 T cells in ankylosing spondylitis. MiXCR was run by TCRdb on the 5' RACE reads, yielding one entry per CDR3 protein. The sample holds approximately 90,000 distinct CDR3 sequences, 7.5% to 9% seen once. Sequencing used blood, either unsorted or a sorted T cell fraction (not recorded which). The receptor source for this set is a male donor with ankylosing spondylitis or in good health (not recorded which).

This clonotype has only a few counts. This rearrangement joins TRBV6-5 to TRBJ2-3; 10 bases match TRBD2. J was trimmed by 7 bases and V by 0 bases; bases with no gene match: 7. The CDR3 covers 16 residues. CDR1 MNHEY and CDR2 SVGAGI come from the germline V gene. The CDR3 DNA reads as TGTGCCAGCAGTTACTCGGTAGCGGGGGGAGTAAATACGCAGTATTTT. Encoded protein: CASSYSVAGGVNTQYF.

This clonotype was detected many times. The rearrangement joins TRBV20-1 to TRBJ2-5; unclear D gene. Deletions cut 3 bases from V and 4 bases from J, with 9 bases between. The CDR3 runs 12 residues. Germline assignment: CDR1 DFQATT and CDR2 SNEGSKA (reference sequence). The CDR3 nucleotides read TGCAGTGCTAGGGGCGTAGCAGAGACCCAGTACTTC. It yields the protein CSARGVAETQYF.

This clonotype was observed many times. One end of the junction is discordant with germline, which a read error may explain. The genes are TRBV12-3 or TRBV12-4 and TRBJ2-2, with D possibly being TRBD1 (6 bases). The CDR3 has 15 residues. In DNA form, the CDR3 reads TGTGCCAACAGTTTAGGCAGGGGAAACACCGGGGAGCTGTTTTTT. This sequence encodes CANSLGRGNTGELFF.